One and the same sample provided the 24 T cell receptor beta chains below, sequenced in a study of blood T cell repertoires in COVID-19. The table came from immunoSEQ multiplex PCR; TCRdb's copy has only in-frame clones and leaves some out. The sample gives a few hundred thousand clones, around 84% of which show up once; 4.2% is in the top ten. The source material was peripheral blood. Receptors were obtained from a man aged 55 to 70 with acute or convalescent COVID-19.

The chain is built from TRBV10-2 and TRBJ1-1; weak D call: TRBD1 (6 bases). V gave up 10 bases and J gave up 2 bases, with 14 bases separating them. CDR1 and CDR2 from the germline V gene are WSHSY and SAAADI. The CDR3 runs to 13 residues. DNA of the CDR3: TGCGCCACCGTTGACAGGAGAAACACTGAAGCTTTCTTT. It specifies CATVDRRNTEAFF.

The gene calls are TRBV7-3 and TRBJ1-5; D is undetermined. Germline V gives CDR1 SGHTA, CDR2 FQGTGA. CDR3 length: 16 amino acids. Between the trimmed V and J ends, which lost 2 bases and 0 bases, there was a span of 11 bases. Here the CDR3 DNA reads TGTGCCAGCAGCTTATTCCGCAGTTATAGCAATCAGCCCCAGCATTTT. Its translation is CASSLFRSYSNQPQHF.

The chain links TRBV5-4 to TRBJ1-2; D not resolved. The CDR3 covers 16 residues. Germline V gives CDR1 SGHNT, CDR2 YYREEE (reference sequence). Trimming cost V 3 bases and J 5 bases, with 20 bases left between them. The DNA of the CDR3 is TGTGCCAGCAGCTCCAGTCCCGGATTGCAGGATTATGGCTACACCTTC. It translates to CASSSSPGLQDYGYTF.

The chain couples TRBV4-1 to TRBJ2-4, with D perhaps matching TRBD2 (5 bases). CDR3 length equals 16 residues. Germline V gene lookup returns CDR1 MGHRA and CDR2 YSYEKL. V dropped 4 bases and J dropped 1 base, with 14 bases sitting between them. The CDR3 sequence: CASSPEGMEAKNIQYF. For the CDR3, the DNA is TGCGCCAGCAGCCCCGAGGGCATGGAGGCCAAAAACATTCAGTACTTC.

The genes are TRBV19 and TRBJ1-6; TRBD1 might be the D (6 bases). The CDR3 sequence is 16 residues long. Trimming left V 2 bases short and J 9 bases short, with 17 bases between. CDR1 and CDR2 from the germline V gene are LNHDA and SQIVND (reference sequence). CDR3 DNA: TGTGCCAGTAGTATAAACCCTACAGGGAATGGTTCACCCCTCCACTTT. This codes for CASSINPTGNGSPLHF.

DNA for the CDR3: TGTGCCAGCAGCCTTCAAGGCGGGGAGACCCAGTACTTC. It translates to CASSLQGGETQYF. V and J are TRBV3-1 (or the pseudogene TRBV3-2) and TRBJ2-5; TRBD2 is a possible D gene (5 bases). Germline V lookup: CDR1 LGHDT, CDR2 YNNKEL (reference sequence). Deletions cut 4 bases from V and 5 bases from J, with 11 bases between. The CDR3 is 13 amino acids.

The J gene is TRBJ1-3, the V gene TRBV4-3, with D maybe TRBD1 (5 bases). The CDR3 loop spans 16 amino acids. The germline V gene encodes CDR1 LGHNA and CDR2 YSLEER. V dropped 2 bases and J dropped 0 bases, with 11 bases sitting between them. The DNA for the CDR3 is TGCGCCAGCAGCCAAAGTGCGGGGGGCTCTGGAAACACCATATATTTT. It is translated as CASSQSAGGSGNTIYF.

The chain uses TRBV12-3 or TRBV12-4 and TRBJ1-2; TRBD1 matches 7 bases. The CDR3 consists of 11 residues. Losses at the gene ends were 6 bases for V and 6 bases for J; bases not matched to a gene: 1. The CDR3 DNA reads as TGTGCCAGCAGGAGGGGGCATGGCTACACCTTC. This gives the protein CASRRGHGYTF.

This clone has only a few counts. The V and J genes are TRBV28 and TRBJ1-4, with TRBD1 matching over 9 bases. V lost 5 bases and J lost 7; bases outside the gene matches: 17. Per the germline V gene, CDR1 is MDHEN and CDR2 is SYDVKM. This CDR3 comprises 18 residues. The CDR3 bases are TGTGCCAGCAGTCTCGCCGGGACAGGGAGACAGGGCAGTGAAAAACTGTTTTTT. Its translation: CASSLAGTGRQGSEKLFF.

This clone came up a few times. This chain connects TRBV2 to TRBJ2-5; TRBD2 matches at 9 bases. With 6 bases clipped from V and 5 bases from J, the junction kept 22 bases outside the gene matches. CDR1 is SNHLY, CDR2 FYNNEI, per germline. CDR3 length: 19 amino acids. The CDR3 DNA is TGTGCCAGCAGCGTGGAACAGCGGGGGGCCAGTGGGGGCTGGGAGACCCAGTACTTC. It encodes CASSVEQRGASGGWETQYF.

The chain couples TRBV5-1 to TRBJ2-7; 9 positions agree with TRBD2. J lost 5 bases, V lost 0 bases, and 6 bases had no gene match. The germline gives CDR1 SGHRS, CDR2 YFSETQ. This CDR3 has 15 amino acids. The CDR3 DNA follows: TGCGCCAGCAGCTTGGGTAGCGGGGGATCCCACGAGCAGTACTTC. Its translation is CASSLGSGGSHEQYF.

V gene TRBV6-5 combines with J gene TRBJ2-1; 16 nucleotides agree with TRBD2. This CDR3 contains 15 residues. CDR1 is MNHEY and CDR2 is SVGAGI in the germline V gene. The V gene end was trimmed by 5 bases and the J gene end by 7 bases; junction bases not matched to a gene: 2. The CDR3 nucleotides are TGTGCCAGCAGTCCGGGACTAGCGGGAGGGAATGAGCAGTTCTTC. Translation: CASSPGLAGGNEQFF.

The chain combines TRBV18 with TRBJ2-1; 11 bases fit TRBD2. Per germline, CDR1 KGHSH and CDR2 LQKENI. Trimming took 4 bases from V and 6 from J; bases not matched to a gene: 11. The CDR3 runs 17 residues. CDR3 region: CASSLGTGTSGTNEQFF. The CDR3 region has the DNA TGTGCCAGCTCACTGGGTACCGGGACTAGCGGAACCAATGAGCAGTTCTTC.

The genes are TRBV3-1 (or the pseudogene TRBV3-2) and TRBJ2-2; perhaps TRBD2 as D (5 bases). This CDR3 contains 16 residues. Germline V gene data show CDR1 as LGHDT and CDR2 as YNNKEL (reference sequence). Trimming removed 4 bases from V and 5 bases from J, with 17 bases in between. CDR3 region: CASSPREGRRTGELFF. The CDR3 coding sequence is TGTGCCAGCAGCCCCCGTGAAGGGAGAAGAACCGGGGAGCTGTTTTTT.

This clone was counted once. The V call is TRBV5-5, the J call TRBJ1-5; D remains ambiguous. Looked up from germline, CDR1 is SGHKS and CDR2 is YYEKEE (reference sequence). The CDR3 consists of 14 residues. V was clipped by 2 bases and J by 1 base, with 7 bases between them. The CDR3: CASSFRESNQPQHF. As DNA, the CDR3 is TGTGCCAGCAGCTTCCGGGAGAGCAATCAGCCCCAGCATTTT.

This clone was detected a few times. The chain combines TRBV9 with TRBJ2-7; perhaps TRBD2 as D (6 bases). The length of the CDR3 is 14 residues. Trimming took 2 bases from V and 0 from J, leaving 9 bases between them. Germline lookup yields CDR1 SGDLS and CDR2 YYNGEE. The CDR3 DNA is TGTGCCAGCAGCGTTAGCGGCAACTCCTACGAGCAGTACTTC. Its translation is CASSVSGNSYEQYF.

The CDR3 reads CASSQVVGRTRTGELFF. CDR3 DNA sequence: TGCGCCAGCAGCCAAGTGGTGGGGAGGACACGGACCGGGGAGCTGTTTTTT. This chain joins TRBV4-1 and TRBJ2-2, with D possibly TRBD2 on 6 matching bases. CDR3 length: 17 residues. V lost 1 base and J 5 bases, leaving 17 bases between the germline ends. Germline V gives CDR1 MGHRA, CDR2 YSYEKL.

This chain connects TRBV19 to TRBJ1-2; D is unresolved. Trimming took 1 base from V and 4 from J, leaving 7 bases between them. Germline V CDR1 and CDR2: LNHDA, SQIVND (reference sequence). The CDR3 is made up of 13 amino acids. The CDR3 reads CASSIGASYGYTF. CDR3 DNA: TGTGCCAGTAGTATAGGGGCCAGCTATGGCTACACCTTC.

The chain couples TRBV27 to TRBJ1-1; D remains ambiguous. Germline V gives CDR1 MNHEY, CDR2 SMNVEV (reference sequence). This CDR3 region has 13 residues. The V end lost 3 bases, the J end lost 0 bases, and 5 bases lay between the germline ends. As DNA, the CDR3 is TGTGCCAGCAGTTTCGTTTTGAACACTGAAGCTTTCTTT. Translating gives CASSFVLNTEAFF.

CDR3 nucleotides: TGTGCCAGCAGTTTTCGCGGACAGCTGACCTACGAGCAGTACTTC. Translation gives CASSFRGQLTYEQYF. The chain links TRBV28 to TRBJ2-7; D perhaps matches TRBD1 (6 bases). Germline loops: CDR1 MDHEN, CDR2 SYDVKM. The CDR3 extends over 15 amino acids. Deletions cut 3 bases from V and 2 bases from J, with 14 bases between. The whole variable domain, remainder taken from reference TRBV28 and TRBJ2-7, is DVKVTQSSRYLVKRTGEKVFLECVQDMDHENMFWYRQDPGLGLRLIYFSYDVKMKEKGDIPEGYSVSREKKERFSLILESASTNQTSMYLCASSFRGQLTYEQYFGPGTRLTVT.

The gene calls are TRBV1 and TRBJ2-7; TRBD1 is taken as the D call from the table, unchecked against the DNA. TRBV1 is described as a pseudogene. This CDR3 spans 20 amino acids. The CDR3 nucleotides are TGCACCAGCAGCCAAGGGCTAAAAGAGGGGACACCCGAACATCCCTACGAGCAGTACTTC. Its translation: CTSSQGLKEGTPEHPYEQYF.

In DNA, the CDR3 is TGTGCCAGCAGCCACGAAGAGACCCAGTACTTC. Amino acid sequence: CASSHEETQYF. The chain carries TRBV16 and TRBJ2-5; D gene unclear. This CDR3 spans 11 amino acids. Germline CDR1 reads KGHSY; CDR2 reads FQNENV. V was pared by 3 bases and J by 3 bases, with 2 bases between.

This clone was found once. The chain carries TRBV28 and TRBJ2-7; D possibly corresponds to TRBD1 (6 bases). Trimming left V 6 bases short and J 3 bases short, with 15 bases between. CDR3 length: 14 amino acids. Germline CDR1 is MDHEN and CDR2 is SYDVKM. In DNA form, the CDR3 reads TGTGCCAGCAGGCCAACAGGGACCCTCTACGAGCAGTACTTC. The encoded protein is CASRPTGTLYEQYF.

The gene calls are TRBV5-1 and TRBJ2-5, with 8 nucleotides matching TRBD1. CDR1 and CDR2 from the germline V gene are SGHRS and YFSETQ. The CDR3 length is 14 residues. V shed 5 bases and J 4 bases; nucleotides not matched to a gene: 7. The CDR3 coding sequence is TGCGCCAGCAGACAAGGACAGGGAGGAGAGACCCAGTACTTC. As protein: CASRQGQGGETQYF.